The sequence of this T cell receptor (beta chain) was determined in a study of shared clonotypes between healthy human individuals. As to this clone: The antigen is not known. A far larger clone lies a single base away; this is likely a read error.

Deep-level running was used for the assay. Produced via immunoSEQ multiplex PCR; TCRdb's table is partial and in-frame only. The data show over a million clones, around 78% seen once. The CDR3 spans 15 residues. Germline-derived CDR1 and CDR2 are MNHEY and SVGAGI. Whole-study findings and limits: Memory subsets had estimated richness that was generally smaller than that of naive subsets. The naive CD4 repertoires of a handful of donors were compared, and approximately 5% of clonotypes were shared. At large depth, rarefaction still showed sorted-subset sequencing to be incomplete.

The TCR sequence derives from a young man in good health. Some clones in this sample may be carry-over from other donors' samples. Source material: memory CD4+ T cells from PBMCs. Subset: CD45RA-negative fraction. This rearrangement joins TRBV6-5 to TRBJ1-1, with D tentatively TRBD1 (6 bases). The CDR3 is CTSSLSGVRGTEAFF. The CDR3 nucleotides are TGTACCAGCAGTCTGTCAGGGGTTAGGGGCACTGAAGCTTTCTTT.